A single sample gave rise to the 32 T cell receptor delta chains below, sequenced in a study of Vδ1+ human thymocytes. Study findings and constraints: Highly polyclonal TRG and TRD repertoires with Gaussian CDR3 length distributions appeared in thymus.

Their antigens are not known. Sequences come from RNA converted to cDNA by reverse transcription. Pooled V-gene forward primers with one constant-region reverse primer generated the CDR3 amplicons by multiplex PCR. TCRdb fed the multiplex PCR reads to CATT. Counted here are about 53,000 delta-chain clones, about 14% occurring once; the ten biggest clones make up about 0.4%. The sample comprised Vdelta1+ gamma-delta thymocytes from the thymus. Subset indicated: FACS-sorted CD3+ TCRalphabeta- TCRVdelta1+ TCRVdelta2- thymocytes. These receptors were collected from a girl less than two years old who had congenital heart surgery.

The chain is built from TRDV1 and TRDJ1; 8 nucleotides align to TRDD3. In germline, CDR1 is TSWWSYY, CDR2 QGS. CDR3 length: 22 residues. V was pared by 1 base and J by 0 bases, with 22 bases of the junction left unmatched. The CDR3 sequence is CALGEQHLLSYWGPKYTDKLIF. DNA for the CDR3: TGTGCTCTTGGGGAACAACACCTGTTATCGTACTGGGGGCCTAAGTACACCGATAAACTCATCTTT.

The gene calls are TRDV1 and TRDJ1, with 9 nucleotides matching TRDD2. V gave up 4 bases and J gave up 3 bases; unmatched junction bases: 18. The CDR3 runs 19 residues. The germline V gene encodes CDR1 TSWWSYY and CDR2 QGS. As DNA, the CDR3 is TGTGCTCTTGGGGGACTCCTTCCTACGTTACTGGGGATCCCCGATAAACTCATCTTT. Translated: CALGGLLPTLLGIPDKLIF.

The chain couples TRDV1 to TRDJ1; 9 nucleotides agree with TRDD3. This CDR3 is 18 amino acids long. Trimming removed 7 bases from V and 1 base from J; junction bases left unmatched: 16. CDR1 and CDR2 from the germline V gene are TSWWSYY and QGS. CDR3 sequence (DNA): TGTGCTCTTGAGAACCGAACTGGGGGACATTCGCGCACCGATAAACTCATCTTT. This encodes CALENRTGGHSRTDKLIF.

This clone has just a few counts. The chain has TRDV1 and TRDJ1; D is uncertain. Germline V gene lookup returns CDR1 TSWWSYY and CDR2 QGS. Trimming shortened V by 0 bases and J by 3 bases, and 11 bases separated the two germline ends. CDR3 length equals 15 residues. The CDR3 DNA is TGTGCTCTTGGGGAACTAGCCCCTTACGCCGATAAACTCATCTTT. This gives the protein CALGELAPYADKLIF.

This clone was picked up a small number of times. The gene calls are TRDV1 and TRDJ1; either TRDD2 or TRDD3 may supply D (5 bases each). CDR3 length: 21 amino acids. CDR1 and CDR2 from the germline V gene are TSWWSYY and QGS. V dropped 5 bases and J dropped 1 base, with 32 bases sitting between them. Here the CDR3 DNA reads TGTGCTCTTGGGACTCGGCGTTCCCTTCTACTGGAGAATCAGGCCACCGATAAACTCATCTTT. This gives the protein CALGTRRSLLLENQATDKLIF.

The chain employs TRDV1 and TRDJ1, with 7 bases identical to TRDD3. V was pared by 2 bases and J by 3 bases, with 24 bases of the junction left unmatched. Germline V gene sequence: CDR1 TSWWSYY, CDR2 QGS. This CDR3 contains 21 residues. The CDR3 spells CALGERASPTVGDKLSDKLIF. The CDR3 region has the DNA TGTGCTCTTGGGGAAAGGGCTTCCCCCACCGTCGGGGATAAATTATCCGATAAACTCATCTTT.

The chain is built from TRDV3 and TRDJ1, with 10 positions matching TRDD3. Germline trimming cut 1 base from V and 4 bases from J; bases unmatched to any gene: 6. Germline lookup yields CDR1 TVYSNPD and CDR2 GDNSRS (reference sequence). There are 14 residues in the CDR3. The CDR3 loop reads CAFIRLGDLDKLIF. CDR3 nucleotide sequence: TGTGCCTTTATACGACTGGGGGATCTCGATAAACTCATCTTT.

This clone was counted a few times. This rearrangement joins TRDV1 to TRDJ1, with D possibly being TRDD2 (9 bases). With 1 base removed from V and 0 bases from J, the gap between germline ends came to 27 bases. The germline V gene has CDR1 TSWWSYY and CDR2 QGS. This CDR3 is 21 amino acids long. The CDR3 DNA follows: TGTGCTCTTGGGGAACCCTTCCTACGAGGTTGGGGGATTCAGTACACCGATAAACTCATCTTT. Translating gives CALGEPFLRGWGIQYTDKLIF.

This clone occurred a few times. The V call is TRDV1, the J call TRDJ1; 8 bases fit TRDD3. CDR3 length equals 19 residues. The V gene's germline CDR1 is TSWWSYY and CDR2 QGS. J gave up 0 bases and V 3 bases, and 15 bases lay outside the gene matches. The CDR3, as DNA: TGTGCTCTTGGGGAGACGACTTCCTCGGTACTGGGGGACACCGATAAACTCATCTTT. It encodes CALGETTSSVLGDTDKLIF.

This sequence joins TRDV1 and TRDJ1; 11 nucleotides line up with TRDD3. The CDR3 consists of 25 residues. The junction had 27 bases not matched to a gene; V was cut back by 0 bases and J by 0 bases. Germline CDR1 TSWWSYY, CDR2 QGS. The CDR3 reads CALGELEAFLSDGWGILGYTDKLIF. The DNA for the CDR3 is TGTGCTCTTGGGGAACTCGAGGCCTTCCTATCTGACGGCTGGGGGATACTTGGGTACACCGATAAACTCATCTTT.

The chain combines TRDV1 with TRDJ1; 9 nucleotides line up with TRDD3. Germline values: CDR1 TSWWSYY, CDR2 QGS. The CDR3 consists of 19 residues. J gave up 4 bases and V 5 bases, and 20 bases lay outside the gene matches. The CDR3 loop reads CALGWRAALTGGSHDKLIF. The CDR3 nucleotides read TGTGCTCTTGGGTGGCGGGCCGCACTTACTGGGGGAAGCCACGATAAACTCATCTTT.

This clone occurred a few times. The rearrangement links TRDV1 to TRDJ1; tentative D call: TRDD2 (5 bases). Per the germline V gene, CDR1 is TSWWSYY and CDR2 is QGS. Trimming took 0 bases from V and 3 from J, leaving 14 bases between them. The length of the CDR3 is 16 residues. The CDR3 protein is CALGELVPLRADKLIF. Written as DNA, the CDR3 is TGTGCTCTTGGGGAACTAGTCCCCCTACGGGCCGATAAACTCATCTTT.

The chain recombines TRDV1 with TRDJ1; TRDD3 matches 10 bases. V shed 6 bases and J 0 bases; nucleotides not matched to a gene: 10. This CDR3 has 17 residues. Per germline, CDR1 TSWWSYY and CDR2 QGS. The CDR3 loop is CALGAAGGYAYTDKLIF. CDR3 coding DNA: TGTGCTCTTGGTGCCGCAGGGGGATACGCGTACACCGATAAACTCATCTTT.

This clone was picked up a small number of times. The V call is TRDV1, the J call TRDJ1, with 12 positions matching TRDD3. The CDR3 consists of 22 residues. V lost 5 bases to trimming and J lost 2 bases; unmatched junction nucleotides: 24. Germline CDR1 and CDR2: TSWWSYY and QGS. The CDR3 DNA reads as TGTGCTCTTGGGAATATAGTCTTAAGTACTGGGGGATACCCGATGGGGACCGATAAACTCATCTTT. Translated, it gives CALGNIVLSTGGYPMGTDKLIF.

With regard to this clone: The sample holds other DNA sequences that translate to the same CDR3. V and J are TRDV1 and TRDJ1; D may be TRDD3 (6 bases). CDR1 is TSWWSYY and CDR2 is QGS in the germline V gene. V was clipped by 2 bases and J by 8 bases, with 24 bases between them. The CDR3 is 17 residues long. This CDR3 is CALGESPPGDLCDKLIF. In DNA form, the CDR3 reads TGTGCTCTTGGGGAATCTCCCCCCGGGGATCTATGCGACAAACTCATCTTT.

The chain employs TRDV1 and TRDJ1; 9 bases fit TRDD2. Losses at the gene ends were 5 bases for V and 3 bases for J; bases not matched to a gene: 19. This CDR3 contains 19 residues. Germline CDR1 is TSWWSYY and CDR2 is QGS. The CDR3 loop is CALGNLPTLRGIGADKLIF. The CDR3 nucleotides read TGTGCTCTTGGGAACCTTCCTACGTTGAGGGGGATTGGCGCCGATAAACTCATCTTT.

As for this clone: A single base separates this from a much larger clone, so it may be a read error. The V and J genes are TRAV29/DV5 and TRDJ1, with D unresolved. CDR1 and CDR2 from the germline V gene are NSMFDY and ISSIKDK. This CDR3 spans 16 amino acids. The CDR3 loop reads CAARVVGPTENDKRIF. CDR3 nucleotide sequence: TGTGCAGCAAGGGTGGTTGGGCCCACAGAAAACGATAAACGCATCTTT.

The gene calls are TRDV1 and TRDJ1, with 13 bases identical to TRDD3. V was pared by 4 bases and J by 3 bases, with 23 bases of the junction left unmatched. The V gene's germline CDR1 is TSWWSYY and CDR2 QGS. The CDR3 is 22 residues long. The DNA of the CDR3 is TGTGCTCTTGGGGGAGGACCTACGTCCCTTTACTGGGGGATACGCTGGTCCGATAAACTCATCTTT. Encoded protein: CALGGGPTSLYWGIRWSDKLIF.

This chain connects TRDV1 to TRDJ1, with a tentative D call TRDD3 (5 bases). The CDR3 extends over 20 amino acids. The V end was cut by 0 bases, the J end by 3 bases, with 26 bases between. Germline V lookup: CDR1 TSWWSYY, CDR2 QGS. This CDR3 reads CALGELNLTPWAPQADKLIF. CDR3 bases: TGTGCTCTTGGGGAACTGAATTTAACCCCCTGGGCCCCACAAGCCGATAAACTCATCTTT.

This clone was seen a handful of times. The V call is TRDV1, the J call TRDJ1; TRDD3 matches at 13 bases. The V gene end was trimmed by 9 bases and the J gene end by 5 bases; junction bases not matched to a gene: 27. Per germline, CDR1 TSWWSYY and CDR2 QGS. The CDR3 is made up of 21 amino acids. CDR3: CALLDPFTVLGDTLTSDKLIF. For the CDR3, the DNA is TGTGCTCTCCTTGATCCCTTTACGGTACTGGGGGATACGCTCACCTCGGATAAACTCATCTTT.

The J gene is TRDJ1, the V gene TRDV1, with 12 bases matching TRDD3. The CDR3 totals 20 residues. Trimming at V came to 4 bases and at J to 0 bases, leaving 15 bases not matched to a gene. Germline loops: CDR1 TSWWSYY, CDR2 QGS. As DNA, the CDR3 is TGTGCTCTTGGGGTAAACCTAGGAGGCTGGGGGATACGGTACACCGATAAACTCATCTTT. It specifies CALGVNLGGWGIRYTDKLIF.

This chain joins TRDV1 and TRDJ1; TRDD3 might be the D (6 bases). CDR1 TSWWSYY and CDR2 QGS come from the germline V gene. V was trimmed by 0 bases and J by 3 bases, leaving 38 bases between them. The CDR3 loop spans 24 amino acids. CDR3 DNA sequence: TGTGCTCTTGGGGAACTATTCGGCGCAGCCTCCCTCCGGGGTGGGGGCCACGGACCCGATAAACTCATCTTT. Its protein is CALGELFGAASLRGGGHGPDKLIF.

The V call is TRDV1, the J call TRDJ1; 7 bases are shared with TRDD3. CDR1 and CDR2 from the germline V gene are TSWWSYY and QGS. CDR3 size: 19 residues. J gave up 1 base and V 5 bases, and 19 bases lay outside the gene matches. Written as DNA, the CDR3 is TGTGCTCTTGGGAATGGGGCGAGCTGGGGGTCCCGTATCACCGATAAACTCATCTTT. Its translation is CALGNGASWGSRITDKLIF.

This clone was detected a few times. The chain uses TRDV1 and TRDJ1; the match to TRDD3 covers 8 bases. V shed 11 bases and J 5 bases; nucleotides not matched to a gene: 19. CDR1 is TSWWSYY and CDR2 is QGS in the germline V gene. This CDR3 is built from 16 residues. CDR3 in DNA: TGTGCTTATAACTCCGGTAGCCTACTGGGGGTGGATAAACTCATCTTT. Protein product: CAYNSGSLLGVDKLIF.

The J gene is TRDJ1, the V gene TRDV1; 8 bases line up with TRDD3. Germline V gene data show CDR1 as TSWWSYY and CDR2 as QGS. The CDR3 covers 19 residues. V shed 4 bases and J 3 bases; nucleotides not matched to a gene: 19. The CDR3 is CALGAPLPRGGITADKLIF. The CDR3 nucleotides read TGTGCTCTTGGGGCCCCGTTACCGCGGGGGGGGATAACTGCCGATAAACTCATCTTT.

At least ten counts were recorded for this clone. Other DNA sequences from this sample encode an identical CDR3 as well. The V and J genes are TRDV2 and TRDJ1, with TRDD3 matching over 11 bases. J lost 0 bases, V lost 1 base, and 6 bases had no gene match. Germline assignment: CDR1 GEAIGNYY and CDR2 EKD. The CDR3 totals 17 residues. Here the CDR3 reads CACDTLGDILYTDKLIF. CDR3 in DNA: TGTGCCTGTGACACACTGGGGGATATACTGTACACCGATAAACTCATCTTT.

This clone was counted between two and nine times. V gene TRDV1 combines with J gene TRDJ1; D ambiguous. Germline-derived CDR1 and CDR2 are TSWWSYY and QGS. V lost 4 bases and J 11 bases, leaving 11 bases between the germline ends. The CDR3 runs to 11 residues. The CDR3 DNA reads TGTGCTCTTGGGGGCCACCGGCGGCTCATCTTT. Translated, it gives CALGGHRRLIF.

This clone came up a few times. V and J are TRDV1 and TRDJ1, with TRDD2 as a possible D gene (9 bases). V was pared by 5 bases and J by 0 bases, with 43 bases between. The CDR3 sequence is 25 residues long. Germline CDR1 reads TSWWSYY; CDR2 reads QGS. The CDR3 DNA follows: TGTGCTCTTGGGAAACCCAATCCTTCCTACAGGGGAGAGAAGGGGGATATTCGGTACACCGATAAACTCATCTTT. The encoded protein is CALGKPNPSYRGEKGDIRYTDKLIF.

This clone was detected only a few times. This rearrangement joins TRDV1 to TRDJ1; weak D call: TRDD2 (5 bases). Germline values: CDR1 TSWWSYY, CDR2 QGS. CDR3 length equals 18 residues. With 0 bases removed from V and 1 base from J, the gap between germline ends came to 18 bases. The CDR3 DNA sequence: TGTGCTCTTGGGGAACTGAATCCTATCTACTCAGGCACCGATAAACTCATCTTT. This codes for CALGELNPIYSGTDKLIF.

This chain links TRDV1 with TRDJ1; D remains ambiguous. The V gene's germline CDR1 is TSWWSYY and CDR2 QGS. The CDR3 totals 20 residues. V was cut by 4 bases and J by 0 bases, with 27 bases left in between. CDR3 in DNA: TGTGCTCTTGGGGTCCCCTCCCTCCCGCGGAGTACCCTCGACACCGATAAACTCATCTTT. Translating gives CALGVPSLPRSTLDTDKLIF.

This clone appeared a few times. The gene calls are TRDV1 and TRDJ1, with D possibly being TRDD3 (6 bases). The V gene's germline CDR1 is TSWWSYY and CDR2 QGS. The CDR3 length is 15 residues. Trimming shortened V by 3 bases and J by 2 bases, and 13 bases separated the two germline ends. In nucleotides, the CDR3 is TGTGCTCTTGGGGACTCCTCGGGGGAGACCGATAAACTCATCTTT. Protein: CALGDSSGETDKLIF.

This clone has only a few counts. The chain carries TRDV1 and TRDJ1; 12 bases map to TRDD3. The germline V gene has CDR1 TSWWSYY and CDR2 QGS. J gave up 0 bases and V 0 bases, and 8 bases lay outside the gene matches. CDR3 length: 19 amino acids. The CDR3 reads CALGELGTYWGIHTDKLIF. DNA for the CDR3: TGTGCTCTTGGGGAACTGGGTACTTACTGGGGGATACACACCGATAAACTCATCTTT.